This T cell receptor beta chain came from a study of vaccination and CD4 T cells after COVID-19. Study in general: Cultures that served as controls received a CEFX pool, an HIV-1 Nef pool, or no peptide.

The CDR3 spans 13 residues. V was clipped by 5 bases and J by 7 bases; unmatched bases: 6. Germline CDR1 reads DFQATT; CDR2 reads SNEGSKA (reference sequence). Researchers used the Oncomine TCR Beta short-read assay to sequence DNA from cultured CD4+ T cells. Researchers extracted genomic DNA from CD4+ T cells that had been cultured. One entry per CDR3 protein results from TCRdb running MiXCR on the PCR reads. The sample gives 15,000 to 20,000 distinct CDR3 sequences, approximately 56% of which show up once; approximately 21% is in the top ten. Comments on this clonotype: Antigen unknown.

Time point of the sample: late sampling 161 to 241 days after vaccination in a few convalescent patients. The sample's treatment: roughly ten-day PBMC culture with coronavirus spike peptide pools or control peptides (ViraFEST assay). ViraFEST grew antigen-specific T cells using peptide pools, then sequenced TCRs. Each of days 3 and 7 saw half the medium replaced by fresh IL-2 medium. This clonotype originated in a human donor who had recovered from COVID-19. J is TRBJ2-7 and V is TRBV20-1; 12 bases line up with TRBD1. The specimen comprised CD4+ T cells from blood, cultured in vitro, sampled about 7 months after SARS-CoV-2 vaccination. CDR3 amino acids: CSALGQGAVEQYF. Written as DNA, the CDR3 is TGCAGTGCTTTGGGACAGGGGGCGGTTGAGCAGTACTTC.